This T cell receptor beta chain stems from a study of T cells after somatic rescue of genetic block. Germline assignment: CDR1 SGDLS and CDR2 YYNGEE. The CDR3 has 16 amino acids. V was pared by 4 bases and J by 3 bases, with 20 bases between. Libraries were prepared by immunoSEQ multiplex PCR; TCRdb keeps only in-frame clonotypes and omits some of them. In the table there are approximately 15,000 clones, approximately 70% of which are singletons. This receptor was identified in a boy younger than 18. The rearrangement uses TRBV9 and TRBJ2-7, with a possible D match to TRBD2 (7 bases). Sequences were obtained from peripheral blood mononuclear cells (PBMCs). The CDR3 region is CASSLSGGIGYYEQYF. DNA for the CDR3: TGTGCCAGCAGCCTCTCGGGGGGCATAGGGTACTACGAGCAGTACTTC.